This TCR beta chain was sequenced for a study of cytomegalovirus exposure and HLA in healthy donors. V lost 0 bases, J lost 0 bases, and 9 bases lay in between. Germline V gene data show CDR1 as LNHDA and CDR2 as SQIVND (reference sequence). The CDR3 has 17 amino acids. TCRdb's table, derived via immunoSEQ multiplex PCR, lists solely in-frame clones and lacks some. Here the sample spans roughly 120,000 clones, more than 75% being singletons. This sequence joins TRBV19 and TRBJ1-6; D unclear. The sequenced sample was PBMCs. This TCR was recovered from a woman aged 18-30 years in good health and CMV-seropositive. The CDR3 is CASSIDTPNSYNSPLHF. CDR3 in DNA: TGTGCCAGTAGTATAGATACACCAAACTCCTATAATTCACCCCTCCACTTT.